These 26 T cell receptor beta chains share one sample of origin, sequenced in a study of response to subunit inactivated influenza vaccine. Each CDR3 protein is one row after TCRdb ran MiXCR on the RT-PCR reads. The profile shows some 850,000 distinct CDR3 sequences, under 20% of them singletons. Specimen: PBMCs from blood, collected around 5 days after vaccination. These receptors came from a man aged 45-65 years who received an inactivated influenza vaccine.

V is TRBV30 and J is TRBJ2-1, with TRBD2 matching 11 bases. This CDR3 contains 15 residues. Germline CDR1 is GTSNPN and CDR2 is SVGIG (reference sequence). The J segment lost 8 bases and the V segment lost 3 bases, leaving 9 bases of the junction unmatched. In DNA, the CDR3 is TGTGCCTGGAGCGCCGGACTAGCGGGTATACATGAGCAGTTCTTC. Translating it yields CAWSAGLAGIHEQFF.

This chain uses TRBV5-1 with TRBJ1-2; D uncertain. This CDR3 region has 13 residues. The germline gives CDR1 SGHRS, CDR2 YFSETQ. Trimming took 4 bases from V and 5 from J, leaving 12 bases between them. Here the CDR3 reads CASSPEWDYGYTF. The CDR3, as DNA: TGCGCCAGCAGCCCTGAGTGGGATTATGGCTACACCTTC.

CDR3 bases: TGTGCCAGCAGCCCCTCCCCTGGACCCCTCCAAGAGACCCAGTACTTC. It yields the protein CASSPSPGPLQETQYF. The rearrangement uses TRBV7-9 and TRBJ2-5; no reliable D call. The V gene's germline CDR1 is SEHNR and CDR2 FQNEAQ (reference sequence). The CDR3 covers 16 residues. Trimming cost V 5 bases and J 1 base, with 17 bases left between them.

The genes are TRBV6-4 and TRBJ1-4, with D maybe TRBD1 (5 bases). The CDR3 has 14 residues. With 6 bases removed from V and 10 bases from J, the gap between germline ends came to 18 bases. The germline CDR1 and CDR2 sequences are MRHNA and SNTAGT. CDR3 DNA sequence: TGTGCCAGCAGCCTACAGGAGGGTTCGGGAAAACTGTTTTTT. Translation: CASSLQEGSGKLFF.

This chain uses TRBV5-1 with TRBJ1-4; D perhaps matches TRBD1 (6 bases). The CDR3 consists of 14 residues. The V gene lost 6 bases and the J gene lost 7 bases, with 16 bases spanning the gap. CDR1 SGHRS and CDR2 YFSETQ come from the germline V gene. The CDR3 region has the DNA TGCGCCAGCAACCCCACAGGGATGGGTGAAAAACTGTTTTTT. Residues: CASNPTGMGEKLFF.

This clonotype was found many times. The chain recombines TRBV20-1 with TRBJ2-5; 8 nucleotides match TRBD2. Germline CDR1 reads DFQATT; CDR2 reads SNEGSKA (reference sequence). V shed 1 base, J shed 7 bases, and the junction held 11 bases outside the gene matches. This CDR3 spans 15 amino acids. Written as DNA, the CDR3 is TGCAGTGCTAGAGTTGCTAGCGGGTCACGAGGGACCCAGTACTTC. The encoded protein is CSARVASGSRGTQYF.

In this sample, this clonotype turned up a few times. The chain couples TRBV20-1 to TRBJ2-7; 10 positions match TRBD1. The V gene end was trimmed by 0 bases and the J gene end by 5 bases; junction bases not matched to a gene: 7. The CDR3 spans 15 residues. Germline CDR1 and CDR2: DFQATT and SNEGSKA (reference sequence). The chain's CDR3 is CSARDRQGAPHEQYF. The CDR3 nucleotides are TGCAGTGCTAGAGATAGACAGGGGGCGCCCCACGAGCAGTACTTC.

This chain links TRBV30 with TRBJ1-2; no firm D call. V lost 3 bases and J lost 8, with 13 bases in between. The germline gives CDR1 GTSNPN, CDR2 SVGIG (reference sequence). The CDR3 covers 12 residues. CDR3 DNA: TGTGCCTGGAGCGACTGGCTCGGGGGCTACACCTTC. Translated, it gives CAWSDWLGGYTF.

There are a few counts of this clonotype. The chain recombines TRBV12-3 or TRBV12-4 with TRBJ1-6, with no clear D. V was trimmed by 6 bases and J by 8 bases, leaving 11 bases between them. The CDR3 is made up of 13 amino acids. CDR3 DNA sequence: TGTGCCAGCAGCACCACTCGATATTCACCCCTCCACTTT. Amino acids: CASSTTRYSPLHF.

This clonotype was seen at least ten times. Its ends do not fully match the called genes, so a read error is possible. The chain carries TRBV7-2 and TRBJ1-1; D not certain. CDR3 size: 13 residues. Germline assignment: CDR1 SGHTA and CDR2 FQGNSA. The CDR3 region is CASSLVRNTEAFF. CDR3 coding DNA: TGCGCCAGCAGCTTGGTTCGGAACACTGAAGCTTTCTTT.

In this sample, this clonotype turned up a few times. The rearrangement joins TRBV29-1 to TRBJ1-1; D gene uncertain. Germline V gene data show CDR1 as SQVTM and CDR2 as ANQGSEA. Trimming pared 2 bases from V and 0 bases from J, leaving 22 bases between. This CDR3 is built from 18 residues. The CDR3 sequence is CSVERRPTAKLMNTEAFF. As DNA, the CDR3 is TGCAGCGTTGAAAGGAGACCGACTGCCAAACTAATGAACACTGAAGCTTTCTTT.

The chain carries TRBV21-1 and TRBJ2-7; the table's D call, TRBD1, has no DNA check behind it. TRBV21-1 is noted as a pseudogene. CDR3 length: 13 amino acids. CDR3 loop: CAISPGLLCEQYF. CDR3 sequence (DNA): TGTGCCATCAGCCCCGGGCTCCTCTGCGAGCAGTACTTC.

The chain has TRBV11-2 and TRBJ2-3; TRBD1 is a possible D gene (5 bases). V was clipped by 0 bases and J by 4 bases, with 20 bases between them. The CDR3 contains 18 residues. Germline lookup yields CDR1 SGHAT and CDR2 FQNNGV. CDR3 protein: CASSLDRGAGLVADTQYF. The CDR3 region has the DNA TGTGCCAGCAGCTTAGATCGAGGCGCAGGGCTTGTGGCAGATACGCAGTATTTT.

Only a few counts were recorded for this clonotype. The gene calls are TRBV20-1 and TRBJ1-1, with D possibly being TRBD1 (5 bases). Per the germline V gene, CDR1 is DFQATT and CDR2 is SNEGSKA (reference sequence). V was cut by 4 bases and J by 2 bases, with 11 bases left in between. The CDR3 extends over 13 amino acids. The CDR3 DNA reads as TGCAGTGCTACCGGGGGTGCAAACACTGAAGCTTTCTTT. Protein: CSATGGANTEAFF.

The genes are TRBV20-1 and TRBJ2-1, with D tentatively TRBD2 (6 bases). Germline CDR1 reads DFQATT; CDR2 reads SNEGSKA (reference sequence). V was clipped by 0 bases and J by 7 bases, with 13 bases between them. The CDR3 extends over 14 amino acids. The CDR3 DNA sequence: TGCAGTGCTAGAGATTTCCGGGGGAGGAATGAGCAGTTCTTC. Residues: CSARDFRGRNEQFF.

The V gene is TRBV12-3 or TRBV12-4, the J gene TRBJ2-1; D perhaps matches TRBD1 (6 bases). This CDR3 region has 15 residues. Trimming removed 6 bases at V and 9 bases at J, with 21 bases between. In DNA form, the CDR3 reads TGTGCCAGCAGCCCCCCGAACAGGGAATCGGGTGAGCAGTTCTTC. Its protein product is CASSPPNRESGEQFF.

The chain recombines TRBV6-5 with TRBJ1-1; possible D gene TRBD1, 5 bases. The V end was cut by 0 bases, the J end by 7 bases, with 15 bases between. The V gene's germline CDR1 is MNHEY and CDR2 SVGAGI. The CDR3 totals 15 residues. The CDR3 DNA reads TGTGCCAGCAGTTACTCGATGCGGGGGGGATTTGAAGCTTTCTTT. As protein: CASSYSMRGGFEAFF.

DNA of the CDR3: TGTGCCGCCGGGATCCAGAGAGGCGAGCAGTACTTC. Translation gives CAAGIQRGEQYF. The V and J genes are TRBV6-1 and TRBJ2-7; weak D call: TRBD2 (5 bases). Germline V CDR1 and CDR2: MNHNS, SASEGT. V lost 11 bases, J lost 6 bases, and 17 bases lay in between. The length of the CDR3 is 12 residues.

This clonotype has only a few counts. The chain is built from TRBV12-3 or TRBV12-4 and TRBJ1-3, with no clear D. Trimming cost V 1 base and J 0 bases, with 10 bases left between them. This CDR3 is built from 16 residues. The CDR3 region has the DNA TGTGCCAGCAGTTTAGTTGGCCCCAACTCTGGAAACACCATATATTTT. Translating gives CASSLVGPNSGNTIYF.

This clonotype was seen a few times. J is TRBJ2-6 and V is TRBV6-2 or TRBV6-3; the D is unclear. This CDR3 spans 13 amino acids. The germline CDR1 and CDR2 sequences are MNHEY and SVGEGT. The V and J ends lost 6 bases and 3 bases respectively, with 6 bases between them. The CDR3 bases are TGTGCCAGCAGCCCGTTTGGGGCCAACGTCCTGACTTTC. This translates into CASSPFGANVLTF.

In its sample, this clonotype was seen a few times. The V call is TRBV6-7, the J call TRBJ2-1, with D maybe TRBD2 (6 bases). TRBV6-7 is given ORF status, its function remaining uncertain. This CDR3 spans 12 amino acids. V shed 5 bases and J shed 9 bases, with 11 bases lying between them. The CDR3 protein is CASSNMGGEQFF. CDR3 DNA: TGTGCCAGCAGTAACATGGGGGGTGAGCAGTTCTTC.

The chain employs TRBV5-1 and TRBJ1-5, with D unclear. V gave up 4 bases and J gave up 6 bases, with 11 bases separating them. CDR3 length: 13 amino acids. Per germline, CDR1 SGHRS and CDR2 YFSETQ. The CDR3 here is CASSVVVGQPQHF. CDR3 sequence (DNA): TGCGCCAGCAGCGTCGTGGTGGGTCAGCCCCAGCATTTT.

This clonotype was recorded many times. This chain links TRBV12-3 or TRBV12-4 with TRBJ2-7; 9 nucleotides line up with TRBD2. This CDR3 has 14 amino acids. The J segment lost 5 bases and the V segment lost 4 bases, leaving 6 bases of the junction unmatched. CDR3 nucleotides: TGTGCCAGCAGTTGGAGCGGGAGGCAAGACGAGCAGTACTTC. It specifies CASSWSGRQDEQYF.

This chain connects TRBV10-3 to TRBJ1-2, with no clear D. In germline, CDR1 is ENHRY, CDR2 SYGVKD. Trimming took off 3 bases at V and 6 bases at J, with 8 bases between the two ends. The CDR3 extends over 12 amino acids. The CDR3 DNA reads TGTGCCATCAGTGATTCCCCAGATGGCTACACCTTC. Amino acid sequence: CAISDSPDGYTF.

This clonotype has more than one count but fewer than ten. The chain employs TRBV6-2 or TRBV6-3 and TRBJ2-3; D might be TRBD2 (6 bases). Trimming took 6 bases from V and 2 from J, leaving 15 bases between them. Germline CDR1 and CDR2: MNHEY and SVGEGT. This CDR3 is 15 amino acids long. Here the CDR3 reads CASSKRGSNTDTQYF. CDR3 coding DNA: TGTGCCAGCAGCAAACGGGGGAGTAACACAGATACGCAGTATTTT.

This chain uses TRBV7-2 with TRBJ2-7, with a weak D call TRBD1 (6 bases). The CDR3 length is 13 residues. The V and J ends lost 5 bases and 12 bases respectively, with 20 bases between them. Germline V CDR1 and CDR2: SGHTA, FQGNSA. CDR3 nucleotides: TGTGCCAGCAGCCAGAACTCACAGGGTAAATGGTACTTC. Protein sequence: CASSQNSQGKWYF.